Sequencing of this T cell receptor beta chain was carried out in a study of blood T cell repertoires in COVID-19. On the study more broadly: The study drew acute and convalescent COVID-19 samples from the United States, Italy and Spain. T cells, B-cell-depleted T cells, or PBMCs provided the cDNA or gDNA that served as material.

V shed 3 bases and J shed 5 bases, with 8 bases lying between them. There are 13 residues in the CDR3. How the authors handled the data: The assay estimated nucleated cells by amplifying reference gene primers. The assay was immunoSEQ multiplex PCR, and TCRdb's table has in-frame clones only and misses some. The V and J calls and clone size are taken from that table; D and trimming were inferred from the DNA. This sample has about 240,000 clones; about 80% occur once, and the top ten carry roughly a tenth. This clone occurred once. This TCR was recovered from a woman aged 80 or over with acute or convalescent COVID-19. The sequenced sample consisted of peripheral blood. The chain uses TRBV12-3 or TRBV12-4 and TRBJ2-4; D not resolved. CDR3: CASSLLAENIQYF. CDR3 sequence (DNA): TGTGCCAGCAGTTTGTTGGCAGAAAACATTCAGTACTTC.